Below, 23 T cell receptor beta chains from the same sample are listed, as sequenced in a study of human T cells and chemical hapten exposure. Using its own MiXCR run on the RACE reads, TCRdb lists one record per CDR3 protein. The sample lists approximately 90,000 distinct CDR3 sequences, 25% to 35% occurring once. Time point indicated: patch test 3, about 24 weeks after DPC sensitization. The treatment: therapeutic diphenylcyclopropenone sensitization with weekly scalp DPC. This sample comprised whole blood, obtained in connection with sensitization to the hapten diphenylcyclopropenone (DPC). All receptors come from a man in his forties with alopecia areata. Some clones in this sample may be carry-over from other donors' samples.

The chain has TRBV14 and TRBJ2-1; D is perhaps TRBD2 (6 bases). The CDR3 sequence is 13 residues long. Germline CDR1 is SGHDN and CDR2 is FVKESK. Trimming removed 1 base at V and 11 bases at J, with 12 bases between. The CDR3 sequence: CASSQVPGGQQFF. The CDR3 DNA reads TGTGCCAGCAGCCAAGTCCCAGGAGGGCAGCAGTTCTTC.

The genes are TRBV18 and TRBJ2-7; 9 bases line up with TRBD1. The CDR3 is 14 amino acids. Germline V CDR1 and CDR2: KGHSH, LQKENI. V was clipped by 4 bases and J by 2 bases; unmatched bases: 3. The CDR3 DNA is TGTGCCAGCTCACGAGGACAGGGGACCTACGAGCAGTACTTC. Protein product: CASSRGQGTYEQYF.

This chain uses TRBV6-2 or TRBV6-3 with TRBJ2-1, with D possibly TRBD2 on 6 matching bases. Germline V lookup: CDR1 MNHEY, CDR2 SVGEGT. This CDR3 contains 15 residues. Between the trimmed V and J ends, which lost 5 bases and 2 bases, there was a span of 13 bases. The CDR3 spells CASSEDYATYNEQFF. Here the CDR3 DNA reads TGTGCCAGCAGTGAGGACTACGCCACCTACAATGAGCAGTTCTTC.

The V and J genes are TRBV6-5 and TRBJ2-6; 10 bases fit TRBD1. This CDR3 region has 16 residues. Per the germline V gene, CDR1 is MNHEY and CDR2 is SVGAGI. Trimming took 6 bases from V and 0 from J; bases not matched to a gene: 2. The CDR3 region has the DNA TGTGCCAGCAGCCGACAGGGGGCCTCTGGGGCCAACGTCCTGACTTTC. Amino acids: CASSRQGASGANVLTF.

This clonotype was seen only a few times. The V call is TRBV6-2 or TRBV6-3, the J call TRBJ2-4; TRBD1 matches at 7 bases. The CDR3 loop spans 16 amino acids. Germline CDR1 MNHEY, CDR2 SVGEGT. Trimming at V came to 6 bases and at J to 0 bases, leaving 8 bases not matched to a gene. As DNA, the CDR3 is TGTGCCAGCAGCTGGGACAGATCTCTAGCCAAAAACATTCAGTACTTC. It specifies CASSWDRSLAKNIQYF.

This clonotype was found a few times. J is TRBJ2-4 and V is TRBV28; D possibly corresponds to TRBD1 (6 bases). The V and J ends lost 5 bases and 0 bases respectively, with 14 bases between them. The CDR3 runs 16 residues. The germline CDR1 and CDR2 sequences are MDHEN and SYDVKM. The CDR3 DNA follows: TGTGCCAGCAGTCAACAGGGTAGCAAAGCCAAAAACATTCAGTACTTC. It encodes CASSQQGSKAKNIQYF. Filled out from reference TRBV28 and TRBJ2-4, the complete variable domain reads DVKVTQSSRYLVKRTGEKVFLECVQDMDHENMFWYRQDPGLGLRLIYFSYDVKMKEKGDIPEGYSVSREKKERFSLILESASTNQTSMYLCASSQQGSKAKNIQYFGAGTRLSVL.

The chain uses TRBV10-1 and TRBJ1-1, with D possibly being TRBD1 (6 bases). The CDR3 is 17 amino acids. V was pared by 8 bases and J by 1 base, with 23 bases between. The germline CDR1 and CDR2 sequences are WNHNN and SYGVQD (reference sequence). The CDR3 nucleotides are TGCGCCAGCCAAACCGCCGTACAGGGTAGGAGGAACACTGAAGCTTTCTTT. It specifies CASQTAVQGRRNTEAFF.

The chain recombines TRBV10-3 with TRBJ2-7; D uncertain. V was shortened by 7 bases and J by 2 bases, with 6 bases between the two germline ends. This CDR3 comprises 11 residues. Germline V gene sequence: CDR1 ENHRY, CDR2 SYGVKD. This CDR3 is CAIKAPYEQYF. For the CDR3, the DNA is TGTGCCATCAAAGCCCCCTACGAGCAGTACTTC.

This chain uses TRBV30 with TRBJ1-6; D call uncertain. CDR3 length equals 14 residues. Germline assignment: CDR1 GTSNPN and CDR2 SVGIG (reference sequence). Trimming removed 3 bases at V and 8 bases at J, with 14 bases between. This CDR3 reads CAWSFGPKDSPLHF. The DNA for the CDR3 is TGTGCCTGGAGCTTTGGCCCCAAGGATTCACCCCTCCACTTT.

The chain couples TRBV28 to TRBJ2-7; 8 bases are a match to TRBD1. Germline loops: CDR1 MDHEN, CDR2 SYDVKM. J lost 9 bases, V lost 6 bases, and 7 bases had no gene match. The CDR3 runs 12 residues. DNA for the CDR3: TGTGCCAGCAGACTACTCACAGGGGGGCAGTACTTC. This translates into CASRLLTGGQYF.

This chain joins TRBV12-3 or TRBV12-4 and TRBJ2-1, with D possibly being TRBD1 (6 bases). The CDR3 sequence is 14 residues long. The V gene lost 4 bases and the J gene lost 3 bases, with 10 bases spanning the gap. The CDR3 nucleotides read TGTGCCAGCAGTTCCGGGACATACTACAATGAGCAGTTCTTC. As protein: CASSSGTYYNEQFF.

This clonotype has at least ten counts. V and J are TRBV6-6 and TRBJ1-5, with D perhaps matching TRBD1 (6 bases). The CDR3 is made up of 18 amino acids. The germline V and J ends were trimmed by 1 base and 7 bases, with 23 bases remaining between them. CDR1 is MNHNY, CDR2 SVGAGI, per germline (reference sequence). CDR3 loop: CASSYFKNAGGLNQPQHF. The CDR3 nucleotides are TGTGCCAGCAGTTACTTTAAAAATGCGGGGGGGCTGAACCAGCCCCAGCATTTT.

The chain joins TRBV28 to TRBJ2-6; D uncertain. Trimming removed 3 bases from V and 1 base from J, with 7 bases in between. Germline CDR1 and CDR2: MDHEN and SYDVKM. The CDR3 runs to 15 residues. CDR3 amino acids: CASSLDGSGANVLTF. CDR3 DNA sequence: TGTGCCAGCAGTTTGGATGGGTCTGGGGCCAACGTCCTGACTTTC. The full variable domain, completed using reference TRBV28 and TRBJ2-6, is DVKVTQSSRYLVKRTGEKVFLECVQDMDHENMFWYRQDPGLGLRLIYFSYDVKMKEKGDIPEGYSVSREKKERFSLILESASTNQTSMYLCASSLDGSGANVLTFGAGSRLTVL.

The V and J genes are TRBV7-8 and TRBJ1-5; no definite D call. The V end was cut by 1 base, the J end by 0 bases, with 7 bases between. Germline V gene data show CDR1 as SGHVS and CDR2 as FQNEAQ. CDR3 size: 15 residues. In DNA, the CDR3 is TGTGCCAGCAGCTTAGAGGAGCGTAGCAATCAGCCCCAGCATTTT. As protein: CASSLEERSNQPQHF.

The rearrangement joins TRBV6-5 to TRBJ1-6; D is ambiguous. V was pared by 2 bases and J by 6 bases, with 11 bases between. The CDR3 has 15 amino acids. Per germline, CDR1 MNHEY and CDR2 SVGAGI. CDR3: CASSYRVLSNSPLHF. The CDR3 DNA reads TGTGCCAGCAGTTACCGTGTGCTCTCTAATTCACCCCTCCACTTT.

The rearrangement uses TRBV6-5 and TRBJ2-2; no clear D gene. The CDR3 length is 12 residues. The germline V gene has CDR1 MNHEY and CDR2 SVGAGI. V was cut by 2 bases and J by 4 bases, with 2 bases left in between. In DNA, the CDR3 is TGTGCCAGCAGTTACGCCACCGGGGAGCTGTTTTTT. It is translated as CASSYATGELFF.

This clonotype was observed a handful of times. The CDR3 sequence is CASRRGTGAEKLFF. CDR3 in DNA: TGCGCCAGCAGGCGCGGGACAGGGGCTGAAAAACTGTTTTTT. The rearrangement uses TRBV5-1 and TRBJ1-4, with 10 bases identical to TRBD1. The length of the CDR3 is 14 residues. The germline CDR1 and CDR2 sequences are SGHRS and YFSETQ. With V trimmed by 5 bases and J by 7 bases, 5 bases remained unmatched.

This clonotype has more than one count but fewer than ten. The chain is built from TRBV27 and TRBJ2-3; perhaps TRBD1 as D (6 bases). The germline V gene encodes CDR1 MNHEY and CDR2 SMNVEV (reference sequence). The CDR3 contains 13 residues. The V gene lost 5 bases and the J gene lost 6 bases, with 12 bases spanning the gap. The CDR3 protein is CASSQQGMDTQYF. As DNA, the CDR3 is TGTGCCAGCAGTCAACAGGGTATGGATACGCAGTATTTT.

V and J are TRBV27 and TRBJ1-5, with D uncertain. Germline CDR1 and CDR2: MNHEY and SMNVEV (reference sequence). The CDR3 is made up of 13 amino acids. The V gene lost 5 bases and the J gene lost 4 bases, with 9 bases spanning the gap. The DNA for the CDR3 is TGTGCCAGCAGTCCGTCGGGGAATCAGCCCCAGCATTTT. It encodes CASSPSGNQPQHF.

The V call is TRBV7-2, the J call TRBJ2-3, with 8 bases lining up with TRBD1. V shed 5 bases, J shed 4 bases, and the junction held 14 bases outside the gene matches. This CDR3 contains 17 residues. Germline CDR1 SGHTA, CDR2 FQGNSA. CDR3 sequence reads: CASSQPRQGAQSDTQYF. The CDR3 DNA is TGTGCCAGCAGCCAACCCCGGCAGGGGGCTCAATCAGATACGCAGTATTTT. The full variable domain, rest sourced from reference TRBV7-2 and TRBJ2-3, is GAGVSQSPSNKVTEKGKDVELRCDPISGHTALYWYRQSLGQGLEFLIYFQGNSAPDKSGLPSDRFSAERTGGSVSTLTIQRTQQEDSAVYLCASSQPRQGAQSDTQYFGPGTRLTVL.

This clonotype showed up many times. The rearrangement links TRBV20-1 to TRBJ2-3, with TRBD2 matching over 8 bases. The CDR3 totals 15 residues. The germline CDR1 and CDR2 sequences are DFQATT and SNEGSKA (reference sequence). The V and J ends lost 5 bases and 5 bases, in that order; junction bases with no gene match: 12. For the CDR3, the DNA is TGCAGTGCTTTGTCCCTAGCGGGTGCCCAAGATACGCAGTATTTT. Protein: CSALSLAGAQDTQYF.

This clonotype was counted a few times. One end of the junction fails to match germline, which may point to a read error. This chain connects TRBV12-3 or TRBV12-4 to TRBJ2-7, with 7 positions matching TRBD1. The CDR3 loop spans 12 amino acids. Here the CDR3 DNA reads TGTGCCAGCAGTTTGACCGGGACAGACCTCTCCTTC. As protein: CASSLTGTDLSF.

J is TRBJ2-3 and V is TRBV6-2 or TRBV6-3; maybe TRBD2 (5 bases). V lost 0 bases, J lost 0 bases, and 10 bases lay in between. CDR3 length equals 16 residues. CDR1 and CDR2 (germline): MNHEY, SVGEGT. CDR3 coding DNA: TGTGCCAGCAGTTACTCATCCCAGCGGAGCACAGATACGCAGTATTTT. Its translation is CASSYSSQRSTDTQYF.